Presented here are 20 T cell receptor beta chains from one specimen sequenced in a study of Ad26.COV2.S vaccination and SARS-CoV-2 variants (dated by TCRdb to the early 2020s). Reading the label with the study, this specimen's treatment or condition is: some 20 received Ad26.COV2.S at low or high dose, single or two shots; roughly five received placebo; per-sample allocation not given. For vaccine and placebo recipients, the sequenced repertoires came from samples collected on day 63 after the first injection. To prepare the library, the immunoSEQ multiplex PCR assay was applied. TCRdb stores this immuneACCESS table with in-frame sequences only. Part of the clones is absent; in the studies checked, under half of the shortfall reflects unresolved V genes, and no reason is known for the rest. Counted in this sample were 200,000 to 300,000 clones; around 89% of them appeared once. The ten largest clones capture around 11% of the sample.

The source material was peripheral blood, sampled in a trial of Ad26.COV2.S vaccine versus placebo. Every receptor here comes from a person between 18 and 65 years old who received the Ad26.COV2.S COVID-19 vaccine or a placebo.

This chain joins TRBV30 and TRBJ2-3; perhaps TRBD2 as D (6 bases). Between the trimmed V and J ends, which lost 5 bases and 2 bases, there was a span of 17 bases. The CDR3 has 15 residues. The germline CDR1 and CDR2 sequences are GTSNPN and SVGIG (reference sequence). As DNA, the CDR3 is TGTGCCTGGGCCCGAGGAGGGGCCTACACAGATACGCAGTATTTT. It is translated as CAWARGGAYTDTQYF.

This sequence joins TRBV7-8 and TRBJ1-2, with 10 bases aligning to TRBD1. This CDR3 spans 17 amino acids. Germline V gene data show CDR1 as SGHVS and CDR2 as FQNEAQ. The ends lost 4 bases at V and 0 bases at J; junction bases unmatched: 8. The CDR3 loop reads CASSSHRDRGSNYGYTF. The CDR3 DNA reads TGTGCCAGCAGCTCACACCGGGACAGGGGCTCTAACTATGGCTACACCTTC.

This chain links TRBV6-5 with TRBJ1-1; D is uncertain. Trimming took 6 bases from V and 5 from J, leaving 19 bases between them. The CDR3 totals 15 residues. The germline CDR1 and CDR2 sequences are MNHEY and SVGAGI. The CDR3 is CASSRGPPGGTEAFF. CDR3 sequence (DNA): TGTGCCAGCAGCCGAGGTCCCCCGGGAGGAACTGAAGCTTTCTTT.

The CDR3: CATLITAGTYGYTF. The CDR3 region has the DNA TGTGCCACCCTTATCACCGCGGGTACCTATGGCTACACCTTC. The chain carries TRBV6-5 and TRBJ1-2; D not certain. Between the trimmed V and J ends, which lost 10 bases and 4 bases, there was a span of 19 bases. Germline CDR1 and CDR2: MNHEY and SVGAGI. The CDR3 totals 14 residues.

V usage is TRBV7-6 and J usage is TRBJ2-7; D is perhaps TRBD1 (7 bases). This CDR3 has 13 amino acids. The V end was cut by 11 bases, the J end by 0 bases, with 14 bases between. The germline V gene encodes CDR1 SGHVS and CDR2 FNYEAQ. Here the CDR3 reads CASGGTSSYEQYF. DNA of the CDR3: TGTGCCTCAGGGGGGACAAGCTCCTACGAGCAGTACTTC. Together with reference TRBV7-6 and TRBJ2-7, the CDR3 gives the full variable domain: GAGVSQSPRYKVTKRGQDVALRCDPISGHVSLYWYRQALGQGPEFLTYFNYEAQQDKSGLPNDRFSAERPEGSISTLTIQRTEQRDSAMYRCASGGTSSYEQYFGPGTRLTVT.

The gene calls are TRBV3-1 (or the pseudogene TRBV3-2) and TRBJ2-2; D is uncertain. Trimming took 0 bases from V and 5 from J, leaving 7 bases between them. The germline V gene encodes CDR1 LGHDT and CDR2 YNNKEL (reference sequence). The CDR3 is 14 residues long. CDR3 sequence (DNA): TGTGCCAGCAGCCAAGAGGGGATGACCGGGGAGCTGTTTTTT. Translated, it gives CASSQEGMTGELFF.

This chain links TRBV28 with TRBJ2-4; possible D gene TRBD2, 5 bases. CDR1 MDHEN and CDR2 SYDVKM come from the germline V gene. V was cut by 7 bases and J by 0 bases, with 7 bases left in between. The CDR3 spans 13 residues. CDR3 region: CASTDLAKNIQYF. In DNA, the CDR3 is TGTGCCAGCACGGACTTAGCCAAAAACATTCAGTACTTC.

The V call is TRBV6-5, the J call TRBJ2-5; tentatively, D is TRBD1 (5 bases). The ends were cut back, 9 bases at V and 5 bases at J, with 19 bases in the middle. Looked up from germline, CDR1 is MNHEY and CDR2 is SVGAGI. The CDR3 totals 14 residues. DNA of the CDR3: TGTGCCAGTGCAACCCCCAGGGCTGAGGAGACCCAGTACTTC. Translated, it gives CASATPRAEETQYF.

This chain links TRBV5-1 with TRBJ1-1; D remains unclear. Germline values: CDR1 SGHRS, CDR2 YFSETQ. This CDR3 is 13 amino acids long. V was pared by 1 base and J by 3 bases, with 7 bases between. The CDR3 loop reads CASSLYWDTEAFF. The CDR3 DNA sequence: TGCGCCAGCAGCTTGTATTGGGACACTGAAGCTTTCTTT.

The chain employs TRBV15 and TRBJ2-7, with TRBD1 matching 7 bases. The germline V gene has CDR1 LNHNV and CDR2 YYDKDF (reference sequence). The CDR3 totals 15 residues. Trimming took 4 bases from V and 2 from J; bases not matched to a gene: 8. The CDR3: CATSILRDSPYEQYF. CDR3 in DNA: TGTGCCACCAGCATTCTCCGGGACAGTCCCTACGAGCAGTACTTC.

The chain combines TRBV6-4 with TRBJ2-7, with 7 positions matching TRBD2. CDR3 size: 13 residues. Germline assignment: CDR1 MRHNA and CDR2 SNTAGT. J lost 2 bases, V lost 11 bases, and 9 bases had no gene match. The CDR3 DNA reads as TGTGCCGGTCGGAGGGCGGGAGCCTACGAGCAGTACTTC. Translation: CAGRRAGAYEQYF.

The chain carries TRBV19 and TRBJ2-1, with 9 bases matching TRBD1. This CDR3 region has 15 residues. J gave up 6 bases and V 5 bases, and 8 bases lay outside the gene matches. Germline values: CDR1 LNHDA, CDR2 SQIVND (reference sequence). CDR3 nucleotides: TGTGCCAGTAGTCAAGACAGGGGGGTGGGCAATGAGCAGTTCTTC. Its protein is CASSQDRGVGNEQFF. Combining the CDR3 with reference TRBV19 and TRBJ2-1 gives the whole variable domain DGGITQSPKYLFRKEGQNVTLSCEQNLNHDAMYWYRQDPGQGLRLIYYSQIVNDFQKGDIAEGYSVSREKKESFPLTVTSAQKNPTAFYLCASSQDRGVGNEQFFGPGTRLTVL.

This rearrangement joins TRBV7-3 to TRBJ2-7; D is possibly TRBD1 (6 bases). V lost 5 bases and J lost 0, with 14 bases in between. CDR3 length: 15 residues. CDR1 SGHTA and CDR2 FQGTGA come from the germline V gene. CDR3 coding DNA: TGTGCCAGCAGCCTTCTAAGGGGGAGCTCCTACGAGCAGTACTTC. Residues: CASSLLRGSSYEQYF.

This CDR3 reads CAISAQDTSTDTQYF. The CDR3 DNA reads as TGTGCCATCAGTGCGCAGGACACTAGCACAGATACGCAGTATTTT. This chain uses TRBV10-3 with TRBJ2-3; possibly TRBD1 for D (5 bases). With 4 bases removed from V and 0 bases from J, the gap between germline ends came to 11 bases. The CDR3 runs to 15 residues. Germline V lookup: CDR1 ENHRY, CDR2 SYGVKD.

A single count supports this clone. CDR3 sequence (DNA): TGTGCCAGCAGCGCGCGGGCAGGACAGGCGATCTATGGCTACACCTTC. Residues: CASSARAGQAIYGYTF. The V call is TRBV13, the J call TRBJ1-2; 7 bases fit TRBD1. V lost 5 bases to trimming and J lost 4 bases; unmatched junction nucleotides: 13. The CDR3 loop spans 16 amino acids. The germline V gene encodes CDR1 PRHDT and CDR2 FYEKMQ (reference sequence).

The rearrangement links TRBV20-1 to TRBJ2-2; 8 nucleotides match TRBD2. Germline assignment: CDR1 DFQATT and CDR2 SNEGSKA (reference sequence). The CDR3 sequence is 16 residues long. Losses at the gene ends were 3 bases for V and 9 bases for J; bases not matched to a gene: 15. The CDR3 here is CSASAPARGGRWELFF. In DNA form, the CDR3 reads TGCAGTGCTAGTGCACCCGCTCGCGGCGGGAGGTGGGAGCTGTTTTTT.

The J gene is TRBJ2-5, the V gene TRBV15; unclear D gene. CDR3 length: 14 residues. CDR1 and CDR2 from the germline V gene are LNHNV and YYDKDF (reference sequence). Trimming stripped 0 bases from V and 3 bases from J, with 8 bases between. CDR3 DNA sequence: TGTGCCACCAGCAGAGATCCGGGTAAAGAGACCCAGTACTTC. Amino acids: CATSRDPGKETQYF.

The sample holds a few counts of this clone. CDR3 DNA: TGTGCCAGCAGCTTTAGCAATCAGCCCCAGCATTTT. This translates into CASSFSNQPQHF. V is TRBV7-9 and J is TRBJ1-5; D unresolved. Germline CDR1 and CDR2: SEHNR and FQNEAQ (reference sequence). The V end lost 3 bases, the J end lost 0 bases, and 0 bases lay between the germline ends. The CDR3 runs to 12 residues.

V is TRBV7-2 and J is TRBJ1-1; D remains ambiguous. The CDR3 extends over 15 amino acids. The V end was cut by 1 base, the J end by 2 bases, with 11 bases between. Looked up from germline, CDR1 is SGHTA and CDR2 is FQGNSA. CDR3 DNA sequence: TGTGCCAGCAGCTTAGAAGGCAGCGTTAACACTGAAGCTTTCTTT. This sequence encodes CASSLEGSVNTEAFF.

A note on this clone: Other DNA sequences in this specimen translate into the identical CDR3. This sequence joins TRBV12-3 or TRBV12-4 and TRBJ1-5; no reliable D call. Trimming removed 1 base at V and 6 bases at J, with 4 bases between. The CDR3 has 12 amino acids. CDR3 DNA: TGTGCCAGCAGTTTAGGGGGTCAGCCCCAGCATTTT. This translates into CASSLGGQPQHF.